This T cell receptor (beta chain) was captured by sequencing in a study of vaccination effects on CD4 cells after COVID-19. In regard to this clone: Antigen specificity is unknown.

The table came from immunoSEQ multiplex PCR; TCRdb's copy has only in-frame clones and leaves some out. The table lists about 50,000 clones, about 76% of them singletons. V was pared by 0 bases and J by 5 bases, with 12 bases between. The CDR3 is 15 residues long. Per the germline V gene, CDR1 is MNHEY and CDR2 is SVGAGI. Viral peptide pool expansion of antigen-specific CD4+ T cells preceded sequencing in the ViraFEST assay. Having been cultured for roughly 11 days, the cells underwent CD4+ T cell isolation. Each participant was administered two doses of either the BNT162b2 or the mRNA-1273 vaccine. Neither prior SARS-CoV-2 infection nor positive nucleocapsid antibodies were present in the vaccine recipients. Cultivation was performed at a few million PBMC per well with about 9.6 IU/ml IL-2 and around 10 ug/ml peptides added. Study findings and constraints: Among infection- and vaccine-induced clones, marked clonal contraction occurred late after vaccination.

The chain uses TRBV6-5 and TRBJ2-3; maybe TRBD1 (6 bases). The sequenced sample was CD4+ T cells from PBMCs cultured with HCoV-OC43 spike peptides, obtained after COVID-19 vaccination. As to subset: HCoV-OC43 spike overlapping peptide pool stimulation. The receptor comes from a human donor who received a COVID-19 vaccine. The DNA for the CDR3 is TGTGCCAGCAGTTACTCCTTCAGGGGTGGAGATACGCAGTATTTT. It specifies CASSYSFRGGDTQYF.